This TCR beta chain was identified in a study of human T cells and chemical hapten exposure. Turning to the study itself: Mostly female patients had alopecia areata, totalis or universalis.

This clonotype showed up just a few times. Noted time point: pre-sensitization, week 0. As for treatment: therapeutic diphenylcyclopropenone sensitization with weekly scalp DPC. TCRdb re-called the RACE reads with MiXCR, one entry per CDR3 protein. This sample yields approximately 100,000 distinct CDR3 sequences, of which more than 10% are seen a single time; 1.6% belongs to the top ten. The source was whole blood, collected in connection with sensitization to the hapten diphenylcyclopropenone (DPC). This receptor was obtained from a woman aged 50 to 65 with alopecia areata. Some clones in this sample may be carry-over from other donors' samples.

The CDR3 DNA reads as TGTGCCAGCAGCTCAACCGGGACCGTCACAGATACGCAGTATTTT. Translated: CASSSTGTVTDTQYF. The chain employs TRBV7-9 and TRBJ2-3; D possibly uses TRBD1 or TRBD2 (5 bases each). Germline V CDR1 and CDR2: SEHNR, FQNEAQ (reference sequence). The CDR3 is 15 residues long. V was clipped by 4 bases and J by 2 bases, with 13 bases between them.